This TCR beta chain was recorded in a study of T cell changes during pregnancy in multiple sclerosis. Trimming removed 11 bases from V and 6 bases from J, with 15 bases in between. CDR1 is MNHNS, CDR2 SASEGT, per germline. The CDR3 runs 12 residues. Measured with immunoSEQ multiplex PCR; TCRdb has only the in-frame clones, and not every one. Here the sample spans 79,000 or so clones, more than 85% being singletons. This receptor was obtained from a female donor in good health, enrolled as a control in a pregnancy study. Source: peripheral blood, taken in the first trimester of pregnancy. The chain combines TRBV6-1 with TRBJ2-3; no clear D gene. Here the CDR3 DNA reads TGTGCCGAACTTAACGATTCCGATACGCAGTATTTT. Protein sequence: CAELNDSDTQYF.